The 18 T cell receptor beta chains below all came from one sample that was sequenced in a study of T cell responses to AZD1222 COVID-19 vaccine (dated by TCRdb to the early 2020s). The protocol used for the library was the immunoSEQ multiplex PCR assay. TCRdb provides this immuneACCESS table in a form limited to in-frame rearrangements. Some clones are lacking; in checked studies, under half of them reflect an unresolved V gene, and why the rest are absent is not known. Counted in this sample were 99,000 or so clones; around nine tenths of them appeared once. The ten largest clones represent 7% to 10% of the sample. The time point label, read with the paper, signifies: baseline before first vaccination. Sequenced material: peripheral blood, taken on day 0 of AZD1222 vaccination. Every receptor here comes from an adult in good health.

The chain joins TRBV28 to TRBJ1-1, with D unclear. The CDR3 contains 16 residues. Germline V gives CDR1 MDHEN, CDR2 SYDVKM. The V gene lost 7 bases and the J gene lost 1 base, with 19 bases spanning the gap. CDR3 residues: CASNTPRVSKNTEAFF. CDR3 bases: TGTGCCAGCAATACGCCGAGGGTATCGAAGAACACTGAAGCTTTCTTT.

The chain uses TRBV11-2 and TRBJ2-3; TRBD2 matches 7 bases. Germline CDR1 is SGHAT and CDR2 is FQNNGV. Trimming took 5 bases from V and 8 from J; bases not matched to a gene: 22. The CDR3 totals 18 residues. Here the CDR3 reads CASSKALRGGSRRGTQYF. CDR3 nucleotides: TGTGCCAGCAGCAAAGCCCTCCGTGGCGGGAGTCGACGGGGTACGCAGTATTTT.

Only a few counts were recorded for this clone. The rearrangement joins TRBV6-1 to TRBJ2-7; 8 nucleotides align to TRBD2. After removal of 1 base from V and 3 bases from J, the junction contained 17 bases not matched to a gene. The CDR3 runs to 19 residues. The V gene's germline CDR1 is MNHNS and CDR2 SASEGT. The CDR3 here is CASSEVWGVRAGVGYEQYF. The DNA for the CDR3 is TGTGCCAGCAGTGAAGTCTGGGGCGTTAGAGCGGGAGTTGGCTACGAGCAGTACTTC.

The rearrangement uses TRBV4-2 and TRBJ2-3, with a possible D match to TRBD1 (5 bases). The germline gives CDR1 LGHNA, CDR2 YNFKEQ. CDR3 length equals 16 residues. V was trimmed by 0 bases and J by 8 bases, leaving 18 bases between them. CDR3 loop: CASSQELGQLRGTQYF. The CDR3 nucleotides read TGTGCCAGCAGCCAAGAATTGGGGCAATTGCGCGGTACGCAGTATTTT.

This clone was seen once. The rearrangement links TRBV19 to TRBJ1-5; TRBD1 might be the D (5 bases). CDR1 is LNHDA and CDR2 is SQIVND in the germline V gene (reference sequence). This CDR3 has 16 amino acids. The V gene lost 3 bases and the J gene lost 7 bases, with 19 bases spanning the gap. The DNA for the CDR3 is TGTGCCAGTAGTATTCTCCAGGCGGGGGGACGGCAGCCCCAGCATTTT. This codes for CASSILQAGGRQPQHF.

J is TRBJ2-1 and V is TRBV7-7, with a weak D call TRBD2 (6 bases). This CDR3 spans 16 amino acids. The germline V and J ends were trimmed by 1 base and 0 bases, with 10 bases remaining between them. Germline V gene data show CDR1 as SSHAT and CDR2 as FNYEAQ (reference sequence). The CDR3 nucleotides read TGTGCCAGCAGCTTAGTGGCCGGGAGCTCCTACAATGAGCAGTTCTTC. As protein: CASSLVAGSSYNEQFF.

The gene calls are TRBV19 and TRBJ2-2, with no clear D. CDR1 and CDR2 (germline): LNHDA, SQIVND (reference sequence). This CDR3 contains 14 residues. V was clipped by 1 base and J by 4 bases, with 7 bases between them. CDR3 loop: CASSIVQSTGELFF. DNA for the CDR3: TGTGCCAGTAGTATAGTGCAGAGCACCGGGGAGCTGTTTTTT.

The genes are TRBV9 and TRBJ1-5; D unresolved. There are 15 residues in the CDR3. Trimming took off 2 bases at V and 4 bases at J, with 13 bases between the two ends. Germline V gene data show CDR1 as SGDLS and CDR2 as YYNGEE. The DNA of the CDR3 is TGTGCCAGCAGCGTTTCGGCAGACCCAAATCAGCCCCAGCATTTT. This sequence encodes CASSVSADPNQPQHF.

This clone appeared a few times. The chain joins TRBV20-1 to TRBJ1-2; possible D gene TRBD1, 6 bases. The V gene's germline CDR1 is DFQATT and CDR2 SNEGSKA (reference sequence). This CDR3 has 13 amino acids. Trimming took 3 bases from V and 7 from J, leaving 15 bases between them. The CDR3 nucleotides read TGCAGTGCTAGTCGGCAGGGGCTGATTGGCTACACCTTC. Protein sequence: CSASRQGLIGYTF.

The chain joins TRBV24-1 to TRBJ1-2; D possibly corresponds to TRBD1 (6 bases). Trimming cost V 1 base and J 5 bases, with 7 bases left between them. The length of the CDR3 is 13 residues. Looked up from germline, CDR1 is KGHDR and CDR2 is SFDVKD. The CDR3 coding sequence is TGTGCCACCAGTGATTTAGGGGGGTATGGCTACACCTTC. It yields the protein CATSDLGGYGYTF.

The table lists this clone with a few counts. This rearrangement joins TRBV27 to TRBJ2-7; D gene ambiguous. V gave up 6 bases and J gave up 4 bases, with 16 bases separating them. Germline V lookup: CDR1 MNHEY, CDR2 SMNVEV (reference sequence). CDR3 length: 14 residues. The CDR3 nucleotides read TGTGCCAGCAGGGAATACTCCAACCTGTACGAGCAGTACTTC. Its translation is CASREYSNLYEQYF.

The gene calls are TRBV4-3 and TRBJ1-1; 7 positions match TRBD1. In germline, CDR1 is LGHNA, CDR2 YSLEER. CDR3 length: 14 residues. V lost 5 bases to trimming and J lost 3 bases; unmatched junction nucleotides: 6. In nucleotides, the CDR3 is TGCGCCAGCAGCTTTCAAACAGGGGACACTGAAGCTTTCTTT. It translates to CASSFQTGDTEAFF.

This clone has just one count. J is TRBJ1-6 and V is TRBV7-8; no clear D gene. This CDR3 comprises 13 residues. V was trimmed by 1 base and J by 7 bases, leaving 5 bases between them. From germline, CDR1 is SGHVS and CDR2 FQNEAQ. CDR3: CASSLDQNSPLHF. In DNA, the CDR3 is TGTGCCAGCAGCTTAGATCAGAATTCACCCCTCCACTTT.

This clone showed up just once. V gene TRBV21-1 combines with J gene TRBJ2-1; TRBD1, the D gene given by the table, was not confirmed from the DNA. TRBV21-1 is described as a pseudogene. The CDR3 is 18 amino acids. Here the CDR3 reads CASSKTPKGDRGSVEQFF. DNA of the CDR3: TGTGCCAGCAGCAAGACCCCCAAGGGGGACAGGGGTTCCGTTGAGCAGTTCTTC.

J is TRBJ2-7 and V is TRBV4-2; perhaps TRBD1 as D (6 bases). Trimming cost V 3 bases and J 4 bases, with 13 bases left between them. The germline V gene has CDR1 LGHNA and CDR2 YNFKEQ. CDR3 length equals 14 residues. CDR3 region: CASSQAGVGYEQYF. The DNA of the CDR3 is TGTGCCAGCAGCCAGGCAGGGGTCGGGTACGAGCAGTACTTC.

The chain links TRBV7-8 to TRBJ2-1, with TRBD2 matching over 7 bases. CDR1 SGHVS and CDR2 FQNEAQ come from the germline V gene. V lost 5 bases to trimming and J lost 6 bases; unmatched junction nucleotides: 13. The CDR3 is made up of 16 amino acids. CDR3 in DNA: TGTGCCAGCAGCGCAACCGGGCTAGCGGTGAGCAATGAGCAGTTCTTC. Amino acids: CASSATGLAVSNEQFF.

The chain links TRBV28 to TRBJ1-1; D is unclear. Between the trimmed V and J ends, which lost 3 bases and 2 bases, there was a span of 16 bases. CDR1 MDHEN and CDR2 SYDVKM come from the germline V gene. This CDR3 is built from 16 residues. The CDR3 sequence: CASSFRLGSPNTEAFF. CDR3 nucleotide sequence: TGTGCCAGCAGTTTCCGACTGGGCAGCCCAAACACTGAAGCTTTCTTT.

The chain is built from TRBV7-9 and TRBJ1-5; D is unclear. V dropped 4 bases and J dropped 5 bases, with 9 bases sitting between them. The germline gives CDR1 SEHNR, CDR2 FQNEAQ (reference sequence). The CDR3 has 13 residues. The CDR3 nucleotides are TGTGCCAGCAGCTCCGGATGGGATCAGCCCCAGCATTTT. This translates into CASSSGWDQPQHF. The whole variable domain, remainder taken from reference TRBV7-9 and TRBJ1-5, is DTGVSQNPRHKITKRGQNVTFRCDPISEHNRLYWYRQTLGQGPEFLTYFQNEAQLEKSRLLSDRFSAERPKGSFSTLEIQRTEQGDSAMYLCASSSGWDQPQHFGDGTRLSIL.